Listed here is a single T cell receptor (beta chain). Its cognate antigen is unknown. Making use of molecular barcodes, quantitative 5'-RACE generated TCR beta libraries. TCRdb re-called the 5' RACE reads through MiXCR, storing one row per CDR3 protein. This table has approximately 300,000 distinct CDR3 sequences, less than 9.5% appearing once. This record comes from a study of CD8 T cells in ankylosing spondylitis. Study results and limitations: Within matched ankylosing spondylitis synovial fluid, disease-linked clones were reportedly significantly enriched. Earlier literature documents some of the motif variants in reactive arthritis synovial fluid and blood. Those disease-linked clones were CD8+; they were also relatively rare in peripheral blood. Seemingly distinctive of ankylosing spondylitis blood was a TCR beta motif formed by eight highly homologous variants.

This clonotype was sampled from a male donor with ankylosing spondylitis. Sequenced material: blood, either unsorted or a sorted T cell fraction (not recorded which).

The CDR3 DNA is TGTGCCAGCACCCCGTACAGGACTGGAAATTCACCCCTCCACTTT. Protein product: CASTPYRTGNSPLHF. The chain is built from TRBV27 and TRBJ1-6; maybe TRBD1 (5 bases). Trimming removed 7 bases from V and 7 bases from J, with 17 bases in between. Germline CDR1 reads MNHEY; CDR2 reads SMNVEV (reference sequence). The CDR3 contains 15 residues.